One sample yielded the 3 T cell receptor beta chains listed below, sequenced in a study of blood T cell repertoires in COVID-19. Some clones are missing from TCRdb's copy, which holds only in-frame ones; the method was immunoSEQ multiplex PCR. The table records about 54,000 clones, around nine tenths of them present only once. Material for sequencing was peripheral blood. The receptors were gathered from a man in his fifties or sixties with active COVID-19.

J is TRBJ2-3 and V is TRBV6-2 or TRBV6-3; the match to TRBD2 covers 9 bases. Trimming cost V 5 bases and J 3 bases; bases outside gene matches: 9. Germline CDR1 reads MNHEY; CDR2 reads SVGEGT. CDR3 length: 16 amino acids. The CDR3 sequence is CASSNLLAGVTDTQYF. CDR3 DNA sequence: TGTGCCAGCAGTAACTTATTAGCGGGAGTTACAGATACGCAGTATTTT.

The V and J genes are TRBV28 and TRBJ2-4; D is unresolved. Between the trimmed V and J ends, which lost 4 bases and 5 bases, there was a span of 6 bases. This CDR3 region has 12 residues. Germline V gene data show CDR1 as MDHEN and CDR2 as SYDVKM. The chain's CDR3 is CASSSVENIQYF. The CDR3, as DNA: TGTGCCAGCAGTTCCGTAGAAAACATTCAGTACTTC.

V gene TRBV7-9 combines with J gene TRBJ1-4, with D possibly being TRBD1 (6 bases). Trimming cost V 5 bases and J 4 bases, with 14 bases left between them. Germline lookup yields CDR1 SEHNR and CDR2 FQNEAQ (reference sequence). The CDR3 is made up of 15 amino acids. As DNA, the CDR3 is TGTGCCAGCAGCCGCCCGACAGGATTTAATGAAAAACTGTTTTTT. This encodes CASSRPTGFNEKLFF.